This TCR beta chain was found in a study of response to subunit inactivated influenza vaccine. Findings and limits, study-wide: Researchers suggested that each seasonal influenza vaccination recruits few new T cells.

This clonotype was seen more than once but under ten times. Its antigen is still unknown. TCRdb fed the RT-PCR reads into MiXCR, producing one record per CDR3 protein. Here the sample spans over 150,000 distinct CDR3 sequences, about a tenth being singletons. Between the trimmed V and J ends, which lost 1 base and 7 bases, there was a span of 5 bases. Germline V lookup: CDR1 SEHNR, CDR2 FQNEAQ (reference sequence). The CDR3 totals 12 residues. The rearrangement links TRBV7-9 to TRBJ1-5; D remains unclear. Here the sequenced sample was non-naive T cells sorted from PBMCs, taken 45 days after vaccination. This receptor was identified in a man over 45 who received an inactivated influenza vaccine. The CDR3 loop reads CASSLDQQPQHF. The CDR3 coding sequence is TGTGCCAGCAGCTTAGATCAGCAGCCCCAGCATTTT.